This TCR beta chain was profiled in a study of cytomegalovirus exposure and HLA in healthy donors. Concerning this clone itself: The antigen is undetermined.

The PCR used 60 Vbeta and 13 Jbeta primers. The data were produced by immunoSEQ multiplex PCR, yet TCRdb's version contains in-frame clones alone and is incomplete. Among about 93,000 clones listed, 65% were seen once. General study findings and limits: Beyond CMV serostatus, there was no information to go on about immune exposure. Analysis performed later showed TCR beta chains linked to HLA being more clonally expanded than equally common others.

The sample taken for sequencing was PBMCs. This receptor was taken from a boy aged 10-17 years in good health and CMV-seropositive.

The CDR3 protein is CASSTRVAGSRGYEQYF. The CDR3 DNA follows: TGTGCCAGCAGTACCCGCGTAGCGGGGAGCCGTGGCTACGAGCAGTACTTC. The chain couples TRBV27 to TRBJ2-7, with 8 bases matching TRBD2. Per germline, CDR1 MNHEY and CDR2 SMNVEV (reference sequence). The CDR3 runs to 17 residues. After removal of 5 bases from V and 3 bases from J, the junction contained 15 bases not matched to a gene.